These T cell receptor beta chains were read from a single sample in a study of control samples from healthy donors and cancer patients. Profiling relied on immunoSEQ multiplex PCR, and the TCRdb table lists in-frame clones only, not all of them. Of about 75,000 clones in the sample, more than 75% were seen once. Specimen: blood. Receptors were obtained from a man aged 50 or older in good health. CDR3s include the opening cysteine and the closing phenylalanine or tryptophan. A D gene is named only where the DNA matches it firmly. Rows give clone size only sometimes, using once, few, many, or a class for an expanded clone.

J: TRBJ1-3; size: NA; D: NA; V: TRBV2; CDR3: CASSELPPGTGNTIYF; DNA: TGTGCCAGCAGTGAACTCCCTCCAGGGACTGGAAACACCATATATTTT
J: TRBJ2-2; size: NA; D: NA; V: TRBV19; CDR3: CASSIDPNRVTTGELFF; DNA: TGTGCCAGTAGTATAGACCCAAATAGGGTAACGACCGGGGAGCTGTTTTTT
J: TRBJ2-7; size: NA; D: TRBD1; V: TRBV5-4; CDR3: CASSPDRVGEQYF; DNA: TGTGCCAGCAGCCCGGACAGGGTGGGAGAGCAGTACTTC
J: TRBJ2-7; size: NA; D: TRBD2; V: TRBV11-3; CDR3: CASSPHLVRGELF; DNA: TGTGCCAGCAGCCCTCACCTGGTGCGGGGGGAGCTTTTC
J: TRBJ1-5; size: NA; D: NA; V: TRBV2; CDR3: CASSLDRNQPQHF; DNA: TGTGCCAGCAGTTTAGACCGCAATCAGCCCCAGCATTTT
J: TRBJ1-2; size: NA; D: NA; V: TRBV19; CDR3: CASSMAGIYGYTF; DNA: TGTGCCAGTAGTATGGCAGGGATCTATGGCTACACCTTC
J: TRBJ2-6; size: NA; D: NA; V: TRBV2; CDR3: CASQGTSGANVLTF; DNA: TGTGCCAGCCAGGGAACCTCTGGGGCCAACGTCCTGACTTTC
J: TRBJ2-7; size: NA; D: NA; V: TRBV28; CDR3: CATRGGAPSSYEQYF; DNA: TGTGCCACCCGCGGAGGGGCCCCGAGCTCCTACGAGCAGTACTTC
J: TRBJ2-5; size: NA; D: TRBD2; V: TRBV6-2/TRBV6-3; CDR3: CASSYRTSRETQYF; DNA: TGTGCCAGCAGTTACCGGACTAGTAGAGAGACCCAGTACTTC
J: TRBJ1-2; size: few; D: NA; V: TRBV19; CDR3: CASSDGRAGGYTF; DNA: TGTGCCAGTAGCGACGGCAGGGCAGGTGGCTACACCTTC
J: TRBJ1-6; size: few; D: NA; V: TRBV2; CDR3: CASSLLLPGSNSPLHF; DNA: TGTGCCAGCAGTCTCCTGCTTCCAGGCTCCAATTCACCCCTCCACTTT
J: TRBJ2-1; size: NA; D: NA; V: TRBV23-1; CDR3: CASRPVEGDNEQFF; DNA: TGCGCCAGCAGACCTGTGGAGGGTGACAATGAGCAGTTCTTC
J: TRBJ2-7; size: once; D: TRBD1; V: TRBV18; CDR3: CASSTGQGYEQYF; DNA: TGTGCCAGCTCAACAGGACAGGGGTACGAGCAGTACTTC
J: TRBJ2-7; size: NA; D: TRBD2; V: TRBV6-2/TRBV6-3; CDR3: CASSYRTRGAAGRSYEQYF; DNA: TGTGCCAGCAGTTACCGGACCCGAGGAGCAGCGGGGCGCTCCTACGAGCAGTACTTC
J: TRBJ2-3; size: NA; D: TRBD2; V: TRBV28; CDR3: CASSLTSGALTDTQYF; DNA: TGTGCCAGCAGTTTGACTAGCGGAGCCCTCACAGATACGCAGTATTTT
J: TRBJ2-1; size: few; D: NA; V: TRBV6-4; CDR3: CASSARAGSYNEQFF; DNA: TGTGCCAGCAGTGCCAGAGCGGGTTCCTACAATGAGCAGTTCTTC
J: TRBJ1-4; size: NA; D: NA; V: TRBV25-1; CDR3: CASSEDSPREKLFF; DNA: TGTGCCAGCAGTGAAGACAGTCCTAGGGAAAAACTGTTTTTT
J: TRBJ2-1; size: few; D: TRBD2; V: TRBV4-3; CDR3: CASSHGLANNEQFF; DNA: TGCGCCAGCAGCCACGGACTAGCCAACAATGAGCAGTTCTTC
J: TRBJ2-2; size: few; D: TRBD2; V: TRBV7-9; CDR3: CASSLERLAGWNTGELFF; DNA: TGTGCCAGCAGCTTAGAGAGGCTAGCGGGGTGGAACACCGGGGAGCTGTTTTTT
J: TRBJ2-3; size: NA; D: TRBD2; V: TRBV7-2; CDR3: CASTTSGINTDTQYF; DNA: TGTGCCAGCACGACTAGCGGGATCAACACAGATACGCAGTATTTT
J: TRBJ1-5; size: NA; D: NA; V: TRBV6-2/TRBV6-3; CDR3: CASSLVPRAGRNQPQHF; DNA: TGTGCCAGCAGTTTAGTCCCTCGGGCAGGCCGCAATCAGCCCCAGCATTTT
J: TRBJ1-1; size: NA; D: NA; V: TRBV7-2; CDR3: CASSPTPGRGGTEAFF; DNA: TGTGCCAGCAGCCCGACACCGGGTCGCGGAGGGACTGAAGCTTTCTTT
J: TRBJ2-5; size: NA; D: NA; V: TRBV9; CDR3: CASSVGGESQETQYF; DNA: TGTGCCAGCAGCGTTGGAGGGGAGAGTCAAGAGACCCAGTACTTC
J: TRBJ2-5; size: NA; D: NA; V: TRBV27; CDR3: CASSGGTRQETQYF; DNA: TGTGCCAGCAGCGGCGGTACAAGGCAAGAGACCCAGTACTTC
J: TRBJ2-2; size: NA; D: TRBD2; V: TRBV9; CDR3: CASSVVAGVITGELFF; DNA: TGTGCCAGCAGCGTAGTGGCGGGAGTCATCACCGGGGAGCTGTTTTTT